These 21 T cell receptor beta chains originate from one sample sequenced in a study of cytomegalovirus exposure and HLA in healthy donors (dated by TCRdb to 2015 to 2018). Receptors were amplified or captured by the immunoSEQ multiplex PCR assay. The multiplex PCR relied on a mix of 60 forward primers for TCR Vbeta segments and 13 reverse primers for TCR Jbeta segments. TCRdb's version of the immuneACCESS table is confined to in-frame rearrangements and falls short of the full clone set. An unresolved V gene accounts for under half of the shortfall where checked; the remainder is of unknown origin. For this sample there are about 120,000 clones; 70% appear just once. The ten largest clones represent roughly 8.4% of the sample. Sequenced material: PBMCs. These receptors originate from a man aged 30-40 years in good health and CMV-seropositive.

This sequence joins TRBV29-1 and TRBJ1-1; D is possibly TRBD1 (5 bases). The CDR3 consists of 13 residues. V lost 7 bases, J lost 0 bases, and 12 bases lay in between. The germline V gene encodes CDR1 SQVTM and CDR2 ANQGSEA. CDR3 nucleotides: TGCAGCGGTGTGGGGGGGATGAACACTGAAGCTTTCTTT. It specifies CSGVGGMNTEAFF.

This clone was seen only a few times. The chain is built from TRBV28 and TRBJ1-1; D gene ambiguous. Trimming took 2 bases from V and 4 from J, leaving 8 bases between them. The CDR3 sequence is 13 residues long. Looked up from germline, CDR1 is MDHEN and CDR2 is SYDVKM. In nucleotides, the CDR3 is TGTGCCAGCAGTTTAATTACTGTCACTGAAGCTTTCTTT. Protein sequence: CASSLITVTEAFF. Filled out from reference TRBV28 and TRBJ1-1, the complete variable domain reads DVKVTQSSRYLVKRTGEKVFLECVQDMDHENMFWYRQDPGLGLRLIYFSYDVKMKEKGDIPEGYSVSREKKERFSLILESASTNQTSMYLCASSLITVTEAFFGQGTRLTVV.

The CDR3 region is CAIRQGTEAFF. CDR3 coding DNA: TGTGCCATCAGACAGGGGACTGAAGCTTTCTTT. The V gene is TRBV10-3, the J gene TRBJ1-1, with TRBD1 identical over 7 bases. The CDR3 extends over 11 amino acids. From germline, CDR1 is ENHRY and CDR2 SYGVKD. The V and J ends lost 6 bases and 5 bases, in that order; junction bases with no gene match: 0.

The gene calls are TRBV7-3 and TRBJ2-1; D not certain. CDR3 size: 13 residues. Germline values: CDR1 SGHTA, CDR2 FQGTGA. V was cut by 1 base and J by 5 bases, with 6 bases left in between. CDR3 nucleotides: TGTGCCAGCAGCTTAATGCAGGACAATGAGCAGTTCTTC. Protein product: CASSLMQDNEQFF.

The V call is TRBV27, the J call TRBJ1-3; 8 bases fit TRBD1. Germline V gene lookup returns CDR1 MNHEY and CDR2 SMNVEV (reference sequence). The CDR3 totals 17 residues. V shed 6 bases and J 0 bases; nucleotides not matched to a gene: 10. CDR3: CASRRSGQANSGNTIYF. The CDR3 nucleotides are TGTGCCAGCAGGAGATCGGGACAGGCCAACTCTGGAAACACCATATATTTT.

The rearrangement links TRBV7-8 to TRBJ2-7; 9 bases agree with TRBD1. The germline V gene has CDR1 SGHVS and CDR2 FQNEAQ. Unmatched junction bases numbered 16, after V lost 4 bases and J lost 0 bases. This CDR3 region has 19 residues. The CDR3: CASSSAIQGAYSASYEQYV. The CDR3 DNA reads as TGTGCCAGCAGCTCGGCGATACAGGGGGCTTATTCCGCCTCCTACGAGCAGTACGTC.

This clone showed up just a few times. V usage is TRBV29-1 and J usage is TRBJ2-1; 12 bases are shared with TRBD1. Germline V gives CDR1 SQVTM, CDR2 ANQGSEA. The CDR3 length is 16 residues. The ends lost 1 base at V and 2 bases at J; junction bases unmatched: 3. CDR3 nucleotide sequence: TGCAGCGTTGAAGGTGGGACAGGGGGCGCCTACAATGAGCAGTTCTTC. Its translation: CSVEGGTGGAYNEQFF.

CDR3 coding DNA: TGCGCCAGCAGCTCGGGACAGGGGTCACGGATGTCCGGGGAGCTGTTTTTT. Translated, it gives CASSSGQGSRMSGELFF. The chain carries TRBV5-1 and TRBJ2-2; 10 nucleotides align to TRBD1. The CDR3 runs 17 residues. Looked up from germline, CDR1 is SGHRS and CDR2 is YFSETQ. V shed 3 bases and J 6 bases; nucleotides not matched to a gene: 11.

This chain links TRBV5-4 with TRBJ2-1, with TRBD1 identical over 8 bases. The CDR3 is 15 amino acids. From germline, CDR1 is SGHNT and CDR2 YYREEE (reference sequence). V was pared by 0 bases and J by 7 bases, with 6 bases of the junction left unmatched. The DNA of the CDR3 is TGTGCCAGCAGCTTGGTCGATAGACAGGGGAATGAGCAGTTCTTC. Amino acid sequence: CASSLVDRQGNEQFF.

The rearrangement joins TRBV5-1 to TRBJ2-3; TRBD1 agrees at 8 bases. This CDR3 comprises 15 residues. Germline V gene data show CDR1 as SGHRS and CDR2 as YFSETQ. J gave up 6 bases and V 4 bases, and 10 bases lay outside the gene matches. The CDR3 region is CASSETGEGGDTQYF. For the CDR3, the DNA is TGCGCCAGCAGCGAGACAGGGGAAGGAGGGGATACGCAGTATTTT.

The V and J genes are TRBV11-2 and TRBJ1-5, with TRBD1 identical over 9 bases. The V and J ends lost 5 bases and 8 bases, in that order; junction bases with no gene match: 10. CDR3 length equals 15 residues. Germline values: CDR1 SGHAT, CDR2 FQNNGV. Written as DNA, the CDR3 is TGTGCCAGCAGCCCCGGGACAGGGAGATTGGAGCCCCAGCATTTT. Amino acid sequence: CASSPGTGRLEPQHF.

This sequence joins TRBV6-1 and TRBJ1-3; tentatively, D is TRBD1 (6 bases). V lost 6 bases and J 2 bases, leaving 8 bases between the germline ends. This CDR3 is built from 13 residues. Germline lookup yields CDR1 MNHNS and CDR2 SASEGT. The CDR3 DNA sequence: TGTGCCAGCAGAGCAGGGGCTGGAAACACCATATATTTT. Protein sequence: CASRAGAGNTIYF.

The rearrangement links TRBV13 to TRBJ1-6; D is undetermined. The CDR3 totals 17 residues. Trimming removed 0 bases from V and 3 bases from J, with 12 bases in between. CDR1 PRHDT and CDR2 FYEKMQ come from the germline V gene (reference sequence). CDR3 protein: CASSLGQPTNYNSPLHF. The CDR3 DNA is TGTGCCAGCAGCTTAGGACAGCCAACCAACTATAATTCACCCCTCCACTTT.

The rearrangement links TRBV10-3 to TRBJ2-7; 7 bases agree with TRBD2. Germline lookup yields CDR1 ENHRY and CDR2 SYGVKD. With V trimmed by 8 bases and J by 4 bases, 14 bases remained unmatched. The CDR3 has 15 amino acids. CDR3 sequence (DNA): TGTGCCATCCGCAGCCTCAACGGGGGGAAATACGAGCAGTACGTC. This sequence encodes CAIRSLNGGKYEQYV.

This rearrangement joins TRBV12-5 to TRBJ1-1, with 7 bases lining up with TRBD1. CDR1 and CDR2 (germline): LGHNT, FRNRAP. The CDR3 loop spans 15 amino acids. Trimming removed 1 base from V and 4 bases from J; junction bases left unmatched: 6. CDR3 in DNA: TGTGCTAGTGGTTTGGGTAGGGGGCTGGGCACTGAAGCTTTCTTT. Protein product: CASGLGRGLGTEAFF.

V gene TRBV6-5 combines with J gene TRBJ2-3; 10 nucleotides align to TRBD2. The CDR3 is made up of 16 amino acids. J lost 5 bases, V lost 2 bases, and 7 bases had no gene match. Germline V gives CDR1 MNHEY, CDR2 SVGAGI. The chain's CDR3 is CASSYHLAGGQDTQYF. The CDR3 nucleotides are TGTGCCAGCAGTTACCATTTAGCGGGGGGCCAAGATACGCAGTATTTT.

This clone was seen only a few times. The V call is TRBV10-1, the J call TRBJ2-1, with 10 bases fitting TRBD1. CDR3 length: 13 amino acids. Germline loops: CDR1 WNHNN, CDR2 SYGVQD (reference sequence). V shed 6 bases, J shed 7 bases, and the junction held 3 bases outside the gene matches. This CDR3 reads CASRRQGANEQFF. The CDR3 DNA reads TGCGCCAGCAGGAGACAGGGGGCAAATGAGCAGTTCTTC.

The chain has TRBV11-3 and TRBJ1-1; D is undetermined. The CDR3 runs 15 residues. Trimming removed 2 bases at V and 4 bases at J, with 14 bases between. CDR1 SGHNT and CDR2 YENEEA come from the germline V gene. CDR3 amino acids: CASSLFGEASTEAFF. CDR3 coding DNA: TGTGCCAGCAGCTTATTCGGGGAAGCGAGCACTGAAGCTTTCTTT.

This chain joins TRBV19 and TRBJ1-2; D is unresolved. This CDR3 comprises 14 residues. Between the trimmed V and J ends, which lost 4 bases and 4 bases, there was a span of 13 bases. CDR1 and CDR2 (germline): LNHDA, SQIVND (reference sequence). The CDR3 sequence is CASSTTIDTYGYTF. CDR3 DNA: TGTGCCAGTAGTACCACCATCGACACCTATGGCTACACCTTC.

The V and J genes are TRBV4-1 and TRBJ2-5; TRBD2 might be the D (5 bases). Trimming removed 1 base at V and 4 bases at J, with 22 bases between. The germline CDR1 and CDR2 sequences are MGHRA and YSYEKL. The CDR3 consists of 18 residues. CDR3 DNA sequence: TGCGCCAGCAGCCAAGGGGCTCTGCGGGCCATGCCCCGAGAGACCCAGTACTTC. Encoded protein: CASSQGALRAMPRETQYF.

This chain links TRBV7-2 with TRBJ1-4, with 7 bases lining up with TRBD1. The CDR3 consists of 13 residues. V was pared by 10 bases and J by 4 bases, with 6 bases of the junction left unmatched. Germline V CDR1 and CDR2: SGHTA, FQGNSA. The CDR3 spells CATSRGLNEKLFF. The DNA for the CDR3 is TGTGCCACCTCAAGGGGGCTTAATGAAAAACTGTTTTTT.